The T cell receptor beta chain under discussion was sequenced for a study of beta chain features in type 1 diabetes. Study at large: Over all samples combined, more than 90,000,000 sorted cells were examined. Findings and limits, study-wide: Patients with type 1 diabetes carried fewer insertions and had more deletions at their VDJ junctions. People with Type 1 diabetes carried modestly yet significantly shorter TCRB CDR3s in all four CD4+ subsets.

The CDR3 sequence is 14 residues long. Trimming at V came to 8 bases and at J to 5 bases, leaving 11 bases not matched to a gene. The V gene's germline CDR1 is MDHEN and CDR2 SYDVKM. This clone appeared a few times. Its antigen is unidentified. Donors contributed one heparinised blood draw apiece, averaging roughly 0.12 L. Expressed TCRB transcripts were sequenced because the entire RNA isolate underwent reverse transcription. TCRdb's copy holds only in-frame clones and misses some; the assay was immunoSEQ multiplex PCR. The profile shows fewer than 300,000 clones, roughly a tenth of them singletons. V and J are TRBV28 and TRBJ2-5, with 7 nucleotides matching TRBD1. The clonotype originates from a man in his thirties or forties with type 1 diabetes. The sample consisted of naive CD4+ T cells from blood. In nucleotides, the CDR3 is TGTGCCAGCGGTTCTCAGGGGGTTAAGGAGACCCAGTACTTC. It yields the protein CASGSQGVKETQYF. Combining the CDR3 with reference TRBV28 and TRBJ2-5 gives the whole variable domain DVKVTQSSRYLVKRTGEKVFLECVQDMDHENMFWYRQDPGLGLRLIYFSYDVKMKEKGDIPEGYSVSREKKERFSLILESASTNQTSMYLCASGSQGVKETQYFGPGTRLLVL.